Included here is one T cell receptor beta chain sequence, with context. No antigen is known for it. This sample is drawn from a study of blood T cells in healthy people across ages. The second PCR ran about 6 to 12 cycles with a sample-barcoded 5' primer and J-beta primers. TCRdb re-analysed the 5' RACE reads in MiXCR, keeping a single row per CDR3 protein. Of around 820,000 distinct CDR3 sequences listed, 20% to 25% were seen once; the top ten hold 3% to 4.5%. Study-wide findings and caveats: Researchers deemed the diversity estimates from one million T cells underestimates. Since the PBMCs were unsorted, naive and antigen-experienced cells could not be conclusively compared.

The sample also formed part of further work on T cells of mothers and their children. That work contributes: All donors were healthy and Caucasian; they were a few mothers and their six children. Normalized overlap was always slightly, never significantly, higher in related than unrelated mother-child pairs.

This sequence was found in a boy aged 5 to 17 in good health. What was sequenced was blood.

The CDR3 loop reads CASSQESVAGANVLTF. DNA of the CDR3: TGCGCCAGCAGCCAAGAATCAGTTGCCGGGGCCAACGTCCTGACTTTC. The chain links TRBV4-3 to TRBJ2-6; the D is unclear. From germline, CDR1 is LGHNA and CDR2 YSLEER. The CDR3 runs to 16 residues. V was shortened by 0 bases and J by 4 bases, with 10 bases between the two germline ends.